The 17 T cell receptor beta chains given below trace back to one sample, sequenced in a study of blood T cell repertoires in COVID-19. Generated by immunoSEQ multiplex PCR, the TCRdb table keeps only in-frame clones and is missing some. This table has more than 300,000 clones, nearly 90% appearing once. Sequenced input: peripheral blood. The receptor source for this set is a woman in her thirties or forties with COVID-19, enrolled during active disease.

This clone was seen only once. The chain combines TRBV4-1 with TRBJ1-4; D is possibly TRBD1 (5 bases). Germline V gene data show CDR1 as MGHRA and CDR2 as YSYEKL. The V end was cut by 0 bases, the J end by 2 bases, with 16 bases between. The CDR3 spans 18 residues. The CDR3 nucleotides read TGCGCCAGCAGCCAAGAAAGGCTGGCGGCAGGGACTAATGAAAAACTGTTTTTT. Its protein is CASSQERLAAGTNEKLFF.

The chain is built from TRBV19 and TRBJ2-7; 8 nucleotides agree with TRBD1. The V gene's germline CDR1 is LNHDA and CDR2 SQIVND (reference sequence). This CDR3 comprises 16 residues. V dropped 6 bases and J dropped 1; count of bases not matched to a gene: 11. CDR3 residues: CASRGTGTGSSYEQYF. The CDR3 DNA sequence: TGTGCCAGTAGGGGAACCGGGACAGGTTCGTCCTACGAGCAGTACTTC.

This sequence joins TRBV20-1 and TRBJ1-4; D perhaps matches TRBD1 (6 bases). Looked up from germline, CDR1 is DFQATT and CDR2 is SNEGSKA (reference sequence). V lost 1 base to trimming and J lost 12 bases, with 6 bases between them. The CDR3 is made up of 10 amino acids. CDR3 DNA: TGCAGTGCTAGAGGGACAGAACTGTTTTTT. It yields the protein CSARGTELFF.

This clone was observed a handful of times. As DNA, the CDR3 is TGTGCCAGCTCACCAGGTAACGAGCGCTCCCTTGGCTACACCTTC. Translating it yields CASSPGNERSLGYTF. The V and J genes are TRBV18 and TRBJ1-2; D gene uncertain. Germline V gene data show CDR1 as KGHSH and CDR2 as LQKENI. This CDR3 is 15 amino acids long. V lost 2 bases and J 7 bases, leaving 17 bases between the germline ends.

The chain carries TRBV27 and TRBJ2-7, with a tentative D call TRBD2 (6 bases). CDR3 size: 14 residues. Trimming left V 1 base short and J 7 bases short, with 14 bases between. CDR1 MNHEY and CDR2 SMNVEV come from the germline V gene (reference sequence). CDR3 DNA: TGTGCCAGCAGTTTATGGCGGGGTCAAGGAGAGCAGTACTTC. Translation: CASSLWRGQGEQYF.

J is TRBJ2-1 and V is TRBV30, with TRBD2 identical over 13 bases. V was pared by 3 bases and J by 9 bases, with 5 bases of the junction left unmatched. CDR3 size: 14 residues. Germline CDR1 GTSNPN, CDR2 SVGIG (reference sequence). The CDR3 here is CAWSMGLAGSEQFF. CDR3 in DNA: TGTGCCTGGAGCATGGGACTAGCGGGAAGTGAGCAGTTCTTC.

The chain uses TRBV5-4 and TRBJ1-2, with 10 positions matching TRBD1. Germline V gives CDR1 SGHNT, CDR2 YYREEE (reference sequence). J was trimmed by 3 bases and V by 3 bases; bases with no gene match: 8. The CDR3 sequence is 16 residues long. The CDR3 loop is CASSSPGQGDHYGYTF. The CDR3 nucleotides are TGTGCCAGCAGCTCCCCTGGACAGGGGGATCACTATGGCTACACCTTC.

The V gene is TRBV19, the J gene TRBJ2-7, with 9 positions matching TRBD1. This CDR3 spans 14 amino acids. Per germline, CDR1 LNHDA and CDR2 SQIVND (reference sequence). J lost 2 bases, V lost 3 bases, and 2 bases had no gene match. CDR3 bases: TGTGCCAGTAGTATGGGACAGGGCCCCTACGAGCAGTACTTC. Translating gives CASSMGQGPYEQYF. Supplemented by reference TRBV19 and TRBJ2-7, the full variable domain reads DGGITQSPKYLFRKEGQNVTLSCEQNLNHDAMYWYRQDPGQGLRLIYYSQIVNDFQKGDIAEGYSVSREKKESFPLTVTSAQKNPTAFYLCASSMGQGPYEQYFGPGTRLTVT.

V usage is TRBV6-5 and J usage is TRBJ1-2; D may be TRBD1 (6 bases). This CDR3 is 15 amino acids long. V lost 7 bases and J 0 bases, leaving 15 bases between the germline ends. The germline V gene encodes CDR1 MNHEY and CDR2 SVGAGI. Here the CDR3 reads CASTYRGGANYGYTF. The CDR3 DNA is TGTGCCAGCACCTACAGAGGGGGAGCTAACTATGGCTACACCTTC.

This chain connects TRBV11-2 to TRBJ1-5; no definite D call. Trimming shortened V by 1 base and J by 6 bases, and 7 bases separated the two germline ends. Germline CDR1 and CDR2: SGHAT and FQNNGV. This CDR3 has 13 amino acids. The CDR3 nucleotides read TGTGCCAGCAGCTTAGGGCGGGTTCAGCCCCAGCATTTT. It encodes CASSLGRVQPQHF.

The chain uses TRBV19 and TRBJ2-3; 7 nucleotides match TRBD1. V shed 3 bases, J shed 3 bases, and the junction held 6 bases outside the gene matches. The length of the CDR3 is 15 residues. Germline V gives CDR1 LNHDA, CDR2 SQIVND (reference sequence). The CDR3 DNA reads TGTGCCAGTAGTATCTACAGGGGTAAGACAGATACGCAGTATTTT. This codes for CASSIYRGKTDTQYF.

To note about this clone: A junction end diverges from the germline sequence, so it may reflect a read error. This chain links TRBV24-1 with TRBJ2-5; 7 bases agree with TRBD2. Germline CDR1 and CDR2: KGHDR and SFDVKD. CDR3 length equals 12 residues. This CDR3 is CATSDRKMGLHF. DNA for the CDR3: TGTGCCACCAGTGATCGGAAGATGGGACTACACTTC.

CDR3 coding DNA: TGTGCCAGCAGCTTAGGAGGGATCCGGGGGAGCACTGAAGCTTTCTTT. Translated: CASSLGGIRGSTEAFF. The chain uses TRBV7-9 and TRBJ1-1, with D possibly TRBD1 on 5 matching bases. This CDR3 region has 16 residues. Trimming stripped 1 base from V and 4 bases from J, with 16 bases between. Germline CDR1 is SEHNR and CDR2 is FQNEAQ (reference sequence).

This chain links TRBV19 with TRBJ2-3, with 7 bases fitting TRBD1. Trimming removed 5 bases from V and 5 bases from J; junction bases left unmatched: 7. The CDR3 loop spans 14 amino acids. From germline, CDR1 is LNHDA and CDR2 SQIVND (reference sequence). The CDR3 sequence is CASSGGQAVDTQYF. CDR3 DNA sequence: TGTGCCAGTAGTGGAGGACAGGCTGTAGATACGCAGTATTTT. Variable domain in full (rest from reference TRBV19 and TRBJ2-3): DGGITQSPKYLFRKEGQNVTLSCEQNLNHDAMYWYRQDPGQGLRLIYYSQIVNDFQKGDIAEGYSVSREKKESFPLTVTSAQKNPTAFYLCASSGGQAVDTQYFGPGTRLTVL.

This chain joins TRBV5-1 and TRBJ2-1; the match to TRBD2 covers 9 bases. The V segment lost 0 bases and the J segment 5 bases; nucleotides outside the gene matches: 6. From germline, CDR1 is SGHRS and CDR2 YFSETQ. CDR3 length: 16 amino acids. Written as DNA, the CDR3 is TGCGCCAGCAGCTTGGTGGCTAGCGGGACCCACAATGAGCAGTTCTTC. Translating gives CASSLVASGTHNEQFF.

The chain recombines TRBV24-1 with TRBJ1-1; D gene ambiguous. V shed 5 bases and J shed 3 bases, with 12 bases lying between them. Germline CDR1 is KGHDR and CDR2 is SFDVKD. The length of the CDR3 is 14 residues. CDR3 protein: CATSAAGDYTEAFF. The CDR3 DNA sequence: TGTGCCACCAGTGCCGCCGGAGATTACACTGAAGCTTTCTTT.

V is TRBV5-1 and J is TRBJ2-1; D not resolved. The germline CDR1 and CDR2 sequences are SGHRS and YFSETQ. The length of the CDR3 is 15 residues. V was pared by 0 bases and J by 8 bases, with 15 bases between. The CDR3 here is CASSLGLTDSDEQFF. The CDR3 nucleotides read TGCGCCAGCAGCTTGGGACTCACTGATTCCGATGAGCAGTTCTTC.